Given below is one T cell receptor beta chain in context. This record belongs to a study of blood T cell repertoires in COVID-19. On the study more broadly: Acute and convalescent COVID-19 samples came from the United States, Italy and Spain. Nucleic acid was either cDNA or gDNA, and it came from T cells, B-cell-depleted T cells, or PBMCs.

As processed by the authors: Cell counts per sample came from amplifying reference gene primers. Some clones are missing from TCRdb's copy, which holds only in-frame ones; the method was immunoSEQ multiplex PCR. V, J and clone size are those of that table, while D and trimming were read from the DNA. The table includes around 47,000 clones, approximately 71% detected once. Sample: peripheral blood. This clonotype was sampled from an older man with acute or convalescent COVID-19.

CDR3 DNA sequence: TGCAGTGCTAGTGGTGGACAGGGTGGCAATGAGCAGTTCTTC. It is translated as CSASGGQGGNEQFF. The V gene is TRBV20-1, the J gene TRBJ2-1, with 8 positions matching TRBD1. Germline-derived CDR1 and CDR2 are DFQATT and SNEGSKA (reference sequence). The CDR3 contains 14 residues. J gave up 6 bases and V 3 bases, and 7 bases lay outside the gene matches.